The 18 T cell receptor beta chains presented below share a single source sample, sequenced in a study of a mutant IDH1 vaccine in newly diagnosed glioma. The antigens these receptors bind are not known. Indicated time point: week 47, end of study. Topical imiquimod was applied with each vaccine dose, which held 300 ug of mutant IDH1 20-mer peptide. Clones were sequenced by immunoSEQ multiplex PCR, and TCRdb holds only the in-frame ones, with some missing. The sample carries tens of thousands of clones, roughly 87% recorded once. Material: PBMCs, obtained from a glioma patient whose treatment included an IDH1 peptide vaccine. These receptors all stem from a man aged 25-40 years with glioma.

This chain joins TRBV6-5 and TRBJ1-4; 7 bases are a match to TRBD1. The length of the CDR3 is 14 residues. Per the germline V gene, CDR1 is MNHEY and CDR2 is SVGAGI. The trim removed 7 bases at V and 6 bases at J, leaving 8 bases unmatched. The CDR3 is CASTPRDSYEKLFF. CDR3 bases: TGTGCCAGCACCCCCCGGGACAGTTATGAAAAACTGTTTTTT.

The gene calls are TRBV5-1 and TRBJ1-6, with 7 bases aligning to TRBD1. The CDR3 has 14 amino acids. Trimming took 3 bases from V and 4 from J; bases not matched to a gene: 1. Germline-derived CDR1 and CDR2 are SGHRS and YFSETQ. The chain's CDR3 is CASSWDSYNSPLHF. The DNA for the CDR3 is TGCGCCAGCAGCTGGGACAGTTATAATTCACCCCTCCACTTT. Filled out from reference TRBV5-1 and TRBJ1-6, the complete variable domain reads KAGVTQTPRYLIKTRGQQVTLSCSPISGHRSVSWYQQTPGQGLQFLFEYFSETQRNKGNFPGRFSGRQFSNSRSEMNVSTLELGDSALYLCASSWDSYNSPLHFGNGTRLTVT.

The table lists this clone with a count of one. CDR3 coding DNA: TGCGCCAGCAGCTTGGTCCTAGCGGGGGGTAGGGCCTCGGATACGCAGTATTTT. This gives the protein CASSLVLAGGRASDTQYF. V usage is TRBV5-1 and J usage is TRBJ2-3; 11 nucleotides align to TRBD2. The CDR3 runs 18 residues. Germline loops: CDR1 SGHRS, CDR2 YFSETQ. J was trimmed by 6 bases and V by 0 bases; bases with no gene match: 12.

This clone appeared a few times. The rearrangement joins TRBV5-4 to TRBJ1-1; possible D gene TRBD1, 5 bases. The V end was cut by 0 bases, the J end by 4 bases, with 13 bases between. Germline-derived CDR1 and CDR2 are SGHNT and YYREEE (reference sequence). The CDR3 extends over 15 amino acids. The CDR3 DNA sequence: TGTGCCAGCAGCTTGGCCTCCGCGGGGGGCACTGAAGCTTTCTTT. This codes for CASSLASAGGTEAFF.

J is TRBJ1-5 and V is TRBV19; no clear D gene. From germline, CDR1 is LNHDA and CDR2 SQIVND (reference sequence). The CDR3 has 12 amino acids. V was trimmed by 1 base and J by 6 bases, leaving 4 bases between them. CDR3 sequence (DNA): TGTGCCAGTAGTATAGTTTCTCAGCCCCAGCATTTT. It translates to CASSIVSQPQHF. The full variable domain, in which reference TRBV19 and TRBJ1-5 provide the parts outside the CDR3, is DGGITQSPKYLFRKEGQNVTLSCEQNLNHDAMYWYRQDPGQGLRLIYYSQIVNDFQKGDIAEGYSVSREKKESFPLTVTSAQKNPTAFYLCASSIVSQPQHFGDGTRLSIL.

V and J are TRBV7-9 and TRBJ1-4, with 11 bases fitting TRBD1. The CDR3 has 17 residues. Trimming removed 5 bases from V and 7 bases from J; junction bases left unmatched: 12. Looked up from germline, CDR1 is SEHNR and CDR2 is FQNEAQ (reference sequence). The CDR3 region is CASSPGTGGLRGEKLFF. The CDR3 DNA reads as TGTGCCAGCAGCCCCGGGACAGGGGGGCTTCGCGGTGAAAAACTGTTTTTT.

This clone was seen a few times. The chain is built from TRBV19 and TRBJ2-7; perhaps TRBD1 as D (6 bases). The CDR3 length is 16 residues. CDR1 and CDR2 from the germline V gene are LNHDA and SQIVND (reference sequence). Deletions cut 5 bases from V and 0 bases from J, with 17 bases between. The CDR3 DNA reads as TGTGCCAGTAGTTCAAAAGGACAGAGGAGCTCCTACGAGCAGTACTTC. As protein: CASSSKGQRSSYEQYF.

This chain links TRBV10-1 with TRBJ2-7; 8 bases match TRBD1. Germline V gene lookup returns CDR1 WNHNN and CDR2 SYGVQD (reference sequence). V trimming: 4 bases; J trimming: 5 bases; junction bases outside the gene matches: 10. The CDR3 is 15 residues long. The CDR3 here is CASSGGGRGQHEQYF. The CDR3, as DNA: TGCGCCAGCAGTGGAGGGGGCAGGGGGCAGCACGAGCAGTACTTC.

This clone was detected only a few times. Other nucleotide sequences from this sample produce the same CDR3. The chain is built from TRBV5-1 and TRBJ1-5; no definite D call. V was clipped by 4 bases and J by 7 bases, with 15 bases between them. This CDR3 contains 14 residues. In germline, CDR1 is SGHRS, CDR2 YFSETQ. CDR3 loop: CASSPGTGEQPQHF. CDR3 DNA sequence: TGCGCCAGCAGCCCCGGAACGGGAGAACAGCCCCAGCATTTT.

The chain uses TRBV6-5 and TRBJ1-6, with a tentative D call TRBD1 (6 bases). Germline CDR1 and CDR2: MNHEY and SVGAGI. CDR3 length: 13 amino acids. V lost 5 bases, J lost 7 bases, and 9 bases lay in between. For the CDR3, the DNA is TGTGCCAGCAGTGGGACACCCAATTCACCCCTCCACTTT. Its translation: CASSGTPNSPLHF.

The rearrangement links TRBV5-1 to TRBJ1-4; unclear D gene. This CDR3 is 15 amino acids long. The germline CDR1 and CDR2 sequences are SGHRS and YFSETQ. Deletions cut 1 base from V and 0 bases from J, with 7 bases between. CDR3 DNA sequence: TGCGCCAGCAGCTTGAAGGGTGCAACTAATGAAAAACTGTTTTTT. Encoded protein: CASSLKGATNEKLFF.

The V gene is TRBV18, the J gene TRBJ2-1; 9 bases line up with TRBD1. The V gene end was trimmed by 4 bases and the J gene end by 0 bases; junction bases not matched to a gene: 1. CDR3 length equals 15 residues. CDR1 and CDR2 from the germline V gene are KGHSH and LQKENI. CDR3 amino acids: CASSQQGASYNEQFF. Here the CDR3 DNA reads TGTGCCAGCTCACAACAGGGGGCCTCCTACAATGAGCAGTTCTTC.

The rearrangement uses TRBV19 and TRBJ1-1; the D is unclear. Germline assignment: CDR1 LNHDA and CDR2 SQIVND (reference sequence). The length of the CDR3 is 13 residues. V lost 10 bases and J lost 0, with 12 bases in between. Here the CDR3 DNA reads TGTGCCACCAACTCTGGTTTGAACACTGAAGCTTTCTTT. This translates into CATNSGLNTEAFF. The full variable domain, with the rest looked up from reference TRBV19 and TRBJ1-1, is DGGITQSPKYLFRKEGQNVTLSCEQNLNHDAMYWYRQDPGQGLRLIYYSQIVNDFQKGDIAEGYSVSREKKESFPLTVTSAQKNPTAFYLCATNSGLNTEAFFGQGTRLTVV.

V is TRBV7-2 and J is TRBJ2-5; a possible D gene is TRBD2 (5 bases). The germline V and J ends were trimmed by 6 bases and 2 bases, with 16 bases remaining between them. The V gene's germline CDR1 is SGHTA and CDR2 FQGNSA. The CDR3 is made up of 15 amino acids. This CDR3 is CASRVQFGLQETQYF. The CDR3 coding sequence is TGTGCCAGCAGGGTGCAGTTCGGACTTCAAGAGACCCAGTACTTC.

The chain couples TRBV19 to TRBJ2-7; D not certain. Trimming took 9 bases from V and 3 from J, leaving 12 bases between them. From germline, CDR1 is LNHDA and CDR2 SQIVND (reference sequence). The length of the CDR3 is 12 residues. CDR3 residues: CASGQTNYEQYF. In nucleotides, the CDR3 is TGTGCCAGCGGCCAAACCAACTACGAGCAGTACTTC.

This rearrangement joins TRBV18 to TRBJ1-1; TRBD1 matches 8 bases. Germline-derived CDR1 and CDR2 are KGHSH and LQKENI. There are 17 residues in the CDR3. J lost 11 bases, V lost 0 bases, and 17 bases had no gene match. CDR3 residues: CASSPPDRAGGSVVAFF. Here the CDR3 DNA reads TGTGCCAGCTCACCACCGGACAGGGCTGGGGGGAGCGTCGTGGCTTTCTTT.

This clone was found once. DNA of the CDR3: TGTGCCAGCAGTGACGCAGGGGGGGGTGGCACAGATACGCAGTATTTT. Amino acid sequence: CASSDAGGGGTDTQYF. The gene calls are TRBV6-4 and TRBJ2-3, with D perhaps assigned TRBD1 or TRBD2 (7 bases each). CDR3 length equals 16 residues. Germline loops: CDR1 MRHNA, CDR2 SNTAGT. V was clipped by 2 bases and J by 1 base, with 13 bases between them.

The rearrangement links TRBV18 to TRBJ2-5; no definite D call. Germline CDR1 is KGHSH and CDR2 is LQKENI. Trimming left V 3 bases short and J 9 bases short, with 17 bases between. There are 14 residues in the CDR3. The CDR3 DNA sequence: TGTGCCAGCTCACCCGGACGATCCCCGGCGGCCCAGTACTTC. This codes for CASSPGRSPAAQYF. Together with reference TRBV18 and TRBJ2-5, the CDR3 gives the full variable domain: NAGVMQNPRHLVRRRGQEARLRCSPMKGHSHVYWYRQLPEEGLKFMVYLQKENIIDESGMPKERFSAEFPKEGPSILRIQQVVRGDSAAYFCASSPGRSPAAQYFGPGTRLLVL.